The clone carrying this T cell receptor beta chain showed up many times. Its antigen is undetermined. This sample was taken from a study of T cells in Graves' hyperthyroidism and ophthalmopathy. Study context: Peripheral blood was acquired at first diagnosis, ahead of any therapy whatsoever.

Study results and limitations: Blood also showed most of the thyroid clonotypes that were expanded above 0.001. Stable hyperthyroidism was told apart from ophthalmopathy by a model built on 13 V-J features.

CDR1 is SNHLY and CDR2 is FYNNEI in the germline V gene. The CDR3 sequence is 13 residues long. The V segment lost 4 bases and the J segment 6 bases; nucleotides outside the gene matches: 0. Amplified TCR beta CDR3 regions derived from RNA transcripts. The HTBI set primed first-round TCR CDR3 RT-PCR. TCRdb analysed the multiplex PCR reads with MiXCR anew, one entry per CDR3 protein. This table has fewer than 450,000 distinct CDR3 sequences, about 14% appearing once. This receptor was obtained from a man in his forties or fifties with Graves' ophthalmopathy. Sequencing input: blood. This chain joins TRBV2 and TRBJ2-2, with 9 bases identical to TRBD1. The CDR3 spells CASSGQGAGELFF. As DNA, the CDR3 is TGTGCCAGCAGTGGACAGGGGGCCGGGGAGCTGTTTTTT.